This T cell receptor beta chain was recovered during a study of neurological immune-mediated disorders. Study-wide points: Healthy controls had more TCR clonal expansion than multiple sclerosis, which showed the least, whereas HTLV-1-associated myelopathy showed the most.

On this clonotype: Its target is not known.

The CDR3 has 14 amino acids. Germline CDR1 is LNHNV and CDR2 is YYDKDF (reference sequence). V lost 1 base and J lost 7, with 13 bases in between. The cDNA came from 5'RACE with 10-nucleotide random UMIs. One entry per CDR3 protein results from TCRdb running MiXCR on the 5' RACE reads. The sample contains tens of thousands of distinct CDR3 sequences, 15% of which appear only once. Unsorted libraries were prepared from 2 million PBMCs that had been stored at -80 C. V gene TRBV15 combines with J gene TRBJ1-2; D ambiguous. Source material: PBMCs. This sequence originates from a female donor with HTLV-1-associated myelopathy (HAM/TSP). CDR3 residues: CATSRGAREVGYTF. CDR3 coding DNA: TGTGCCACCAGCAGAGGAGCGAGGGAGGTTGGCTACACCTTC. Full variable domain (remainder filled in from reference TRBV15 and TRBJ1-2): DAMVIQNPRYQVTQFGKPVTLSCSQTLNHNVMYWYQQKSSQAPKLLFHYYDKDFNNEADTPDNFQSRRPNTSFCFLDIRSPGLGDTAMYLCATSRGAREVGYTFGSGTRLTVV.